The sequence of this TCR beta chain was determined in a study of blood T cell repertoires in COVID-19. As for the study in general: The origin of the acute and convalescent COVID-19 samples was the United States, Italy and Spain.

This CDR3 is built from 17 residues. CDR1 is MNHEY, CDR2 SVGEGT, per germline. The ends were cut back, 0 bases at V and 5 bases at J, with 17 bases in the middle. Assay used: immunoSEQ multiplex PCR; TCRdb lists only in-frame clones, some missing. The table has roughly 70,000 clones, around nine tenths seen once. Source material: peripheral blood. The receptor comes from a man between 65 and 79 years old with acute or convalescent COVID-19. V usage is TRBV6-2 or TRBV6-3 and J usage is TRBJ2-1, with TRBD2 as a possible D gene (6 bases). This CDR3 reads CASSYSRGRGKNNEQFF. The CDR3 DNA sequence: TGTGCCAGCAGTTACTCGAGGGGTCGGGGGAAAAACAATGAGCAGTTCTTC.